This T cell receptor (beta chain) was sequenced in a study of graft-versus-host responses after intestinal transplantation. Whole-study context: Recipients across the board were started on anti-thymocyte globulin induction, then kept on tacrolimus and steroids for roughly 3 years. Study outcomes and limitations: Recipient marrow showed GvH clones, some seen first in ileum or blood. Allograft graft-versus-host to host-versus-graft clonal ratios ran high in patients with graft-donor T cell macrochimerism.

Germline V gene lookup returns CDR1 MNHNS and CDR2 SASEGT. The CDR3 is made up of 14 amino acids. V gave up 3 bases and J gave up 2 bases, with 10 bases separating them. Worth noting for this clone: Its matching antigen is unknown.

The data were produced by immunoSEQ multiplex PCR, yet TCRdb's version contains in-frame clones alone and is incomplete. Among 35,000 to 45,000 clones listed, roughly 93% were seen once. The chain recombines TRBV6-1 with TRBJ1-2; D is uncertain. The sequenced sample was PBMCs, obtained nearly 750 days after intestinal transplantation. The TCR comes from a human patient who received an intestinal transplant, so some T cells may come from the graft donor. The CDR3 loop reads CASSDFAVNYGYTF. The CDR3 DNA follows: TGTGCCAGCAGTGACTTTGCAGTGAACTATGGCTACACCTTC.